Here is one TCR beta chain with its context. Original methodology: Amplification with reference gene primers provided the estimates of nucleated cell counts. Sequencing used immunoSEQ multiplex PCR; TCRdb keeps in-frame clones, though not all of them. V and J calls and clone size come straight from that table; D and trimming were deduced from the DNA. The sample shows around 150,000 clones, about 93% of them seen only once. CDR3 length: 13 residues. V dropped 2 bases and J dropped 10 bases, with 15 bases sitting between them. Per the germline V gene, CDR1 is SGHRS and CDR2 is YFSETQ. This entry is derived from a study of blood T cell repertoires in COVID-19.

The sample was peripheral blood. This TCR derives from a woman in her forties or fifties with acute or convalescent COVID-19. The rearrangement uses TRBV5-1 and TRBJ1-1; D unresolved. The CDR3 here is CASSLFPGERAFF. CDR3 coding DNA: TGCGCCAGCAGCTTATTCCCGGGAGAACGAGCTTTCTTT.